This TCR beta chain emerged from a study of blood T cell repertoires in COVID-19. Background on the study: The samples span acute and convalescent COVID-19 from the United States, Italy and Spain.

The CDR3 is 10 amino acids. CDR1 is SGDLS, CDR2 YYNGEE, per germline. V dropped 6 bases and J dropped 8 bases, with 8 bases sitting between them. As originally analysed: Reference gene primer amplification gave nucleated cell count estimates. The table came from immunoSEQ multiplex PCR; TCRdb's copy has only in-frame clones and leaves some out. The D gene and trimming were derived from the DNA, and the V and J assignments and clone size from that table. The repertoire holds about 100,000 clones, with 91% as singletons. This clone has only one observation. This clonotype was sampled from a man aged 60 to 69 with acute or convalescent COVID-19. The rearrangement uses TRBV9 and TRBJ1-2; D gene unclear. Sequenced sample: peripheral blood. CDR3 protein: CASTGAGYTF. DNA for the CDR3: TGTGCCAGCACCGGAGCCGGCTACACCTTC.